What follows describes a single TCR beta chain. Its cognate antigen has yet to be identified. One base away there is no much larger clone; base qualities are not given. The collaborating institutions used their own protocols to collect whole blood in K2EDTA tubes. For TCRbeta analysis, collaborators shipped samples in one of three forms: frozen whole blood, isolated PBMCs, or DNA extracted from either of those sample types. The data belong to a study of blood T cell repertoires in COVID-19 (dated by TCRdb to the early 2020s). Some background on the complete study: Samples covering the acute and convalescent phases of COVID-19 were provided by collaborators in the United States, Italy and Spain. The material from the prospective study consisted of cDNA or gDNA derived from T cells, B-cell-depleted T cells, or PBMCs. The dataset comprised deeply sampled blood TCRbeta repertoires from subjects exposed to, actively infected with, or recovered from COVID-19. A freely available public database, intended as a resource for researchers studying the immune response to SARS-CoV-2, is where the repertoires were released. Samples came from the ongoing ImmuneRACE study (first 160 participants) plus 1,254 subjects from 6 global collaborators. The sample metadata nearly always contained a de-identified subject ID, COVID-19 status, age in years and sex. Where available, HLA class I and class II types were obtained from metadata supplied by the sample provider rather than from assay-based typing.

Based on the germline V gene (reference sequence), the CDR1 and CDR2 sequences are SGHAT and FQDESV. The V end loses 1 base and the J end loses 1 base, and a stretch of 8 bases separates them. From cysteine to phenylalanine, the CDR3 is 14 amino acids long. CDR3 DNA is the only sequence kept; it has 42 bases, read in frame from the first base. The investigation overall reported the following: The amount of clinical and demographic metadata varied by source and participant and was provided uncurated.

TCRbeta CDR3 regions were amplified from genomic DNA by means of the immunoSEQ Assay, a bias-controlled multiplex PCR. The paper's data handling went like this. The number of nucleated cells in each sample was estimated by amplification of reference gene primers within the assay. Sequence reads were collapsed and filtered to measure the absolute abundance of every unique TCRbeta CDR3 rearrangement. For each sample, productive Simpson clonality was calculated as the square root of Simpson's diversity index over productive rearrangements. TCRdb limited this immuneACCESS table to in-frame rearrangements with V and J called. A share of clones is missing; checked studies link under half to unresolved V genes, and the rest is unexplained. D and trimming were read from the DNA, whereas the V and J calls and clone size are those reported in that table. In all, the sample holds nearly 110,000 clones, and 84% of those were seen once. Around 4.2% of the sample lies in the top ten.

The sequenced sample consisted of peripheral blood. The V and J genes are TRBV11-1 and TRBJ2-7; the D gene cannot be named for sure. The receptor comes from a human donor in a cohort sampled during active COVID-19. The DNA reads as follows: TGTGCCAGCAGCTTAGGCATAGAGTCCTACGAGCAGTACTTC. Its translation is CASSLGIESYEQYF.